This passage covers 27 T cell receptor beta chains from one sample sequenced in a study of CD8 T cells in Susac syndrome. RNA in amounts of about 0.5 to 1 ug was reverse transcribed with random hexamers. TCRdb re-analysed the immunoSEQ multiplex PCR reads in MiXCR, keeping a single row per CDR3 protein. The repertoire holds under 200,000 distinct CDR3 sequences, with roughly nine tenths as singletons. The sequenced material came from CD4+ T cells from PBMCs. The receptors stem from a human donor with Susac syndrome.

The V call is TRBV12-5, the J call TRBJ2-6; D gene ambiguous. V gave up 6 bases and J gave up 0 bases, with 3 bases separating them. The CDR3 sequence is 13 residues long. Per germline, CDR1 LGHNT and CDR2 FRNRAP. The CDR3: CASGPSGANVLTF. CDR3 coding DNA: TGTGCTAGTGGGCCCTCTGGGGCCAACGTCCTGACTTTC.

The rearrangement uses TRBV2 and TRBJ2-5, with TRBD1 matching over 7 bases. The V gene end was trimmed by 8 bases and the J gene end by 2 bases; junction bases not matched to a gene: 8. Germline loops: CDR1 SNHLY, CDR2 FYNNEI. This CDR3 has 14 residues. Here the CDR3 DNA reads TGTGCCAGCGGCGCCATCAGGGGGCAAGAGACCCAGTACTTC. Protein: CASGAIRGQETQYF.

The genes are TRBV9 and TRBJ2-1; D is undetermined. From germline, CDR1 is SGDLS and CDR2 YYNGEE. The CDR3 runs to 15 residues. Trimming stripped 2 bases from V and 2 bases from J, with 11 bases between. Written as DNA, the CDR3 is TGTGCCAGCAGCGTCAGTGCGGTTACCTACAATGAGCAGTTCTTC. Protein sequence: CASSVSAVTYNEQFF.

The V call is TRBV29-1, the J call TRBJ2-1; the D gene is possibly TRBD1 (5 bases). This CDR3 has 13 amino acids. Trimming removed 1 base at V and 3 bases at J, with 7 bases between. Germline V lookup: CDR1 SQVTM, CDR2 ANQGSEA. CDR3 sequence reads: CSVEVGLYNEQFF. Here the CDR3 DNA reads TGCAGCGTTGAAGTGGGGCTCTACAATGAGCAGTTCTTC.

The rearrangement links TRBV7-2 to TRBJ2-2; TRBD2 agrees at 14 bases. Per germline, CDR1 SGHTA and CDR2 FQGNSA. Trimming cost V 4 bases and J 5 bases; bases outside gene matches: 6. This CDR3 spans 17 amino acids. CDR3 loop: CASSSTSGRAGTGELFF. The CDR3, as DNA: TGTGCCAGCAGCTCGACTAGCGGGAGGGCCGGTACCGGGGAGCTGTTTTTT. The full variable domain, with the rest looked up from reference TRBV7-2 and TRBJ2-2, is GAGVSQSPSNKVTEKGKDVELRCDPISGHTALYWYRQSLGQGLEFLIYFQGNSAPDKSGLPSDRFSAERTGGSVSTLTIQRTQQEDSAVYLCASSSTSGRAGTGELFFGEGSRLTVL.

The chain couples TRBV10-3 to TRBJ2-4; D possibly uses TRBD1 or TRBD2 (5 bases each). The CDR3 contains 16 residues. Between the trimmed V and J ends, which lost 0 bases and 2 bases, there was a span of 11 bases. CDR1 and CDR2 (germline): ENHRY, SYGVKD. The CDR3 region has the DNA TGTGCCATCAGTGAGTCAGGGGACGGGTCCAAAAACATTCAGTACTTC. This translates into CAISESGDGSKNIQYF.

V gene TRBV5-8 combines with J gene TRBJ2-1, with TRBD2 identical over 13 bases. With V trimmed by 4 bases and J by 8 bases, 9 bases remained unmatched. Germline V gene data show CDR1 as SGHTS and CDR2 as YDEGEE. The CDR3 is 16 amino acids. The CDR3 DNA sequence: TGTGCCAGCAGCCGCGGCACTAGCGGGAGGGCGGATGAGCAGTTCTTC. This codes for CASSRGTSGRADEQFF.

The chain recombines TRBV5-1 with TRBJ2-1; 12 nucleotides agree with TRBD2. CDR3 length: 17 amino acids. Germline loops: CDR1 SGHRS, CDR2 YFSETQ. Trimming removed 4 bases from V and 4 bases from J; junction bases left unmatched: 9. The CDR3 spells CASSPQGLAGSYNEQFF. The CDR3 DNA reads TGCGCCAGCAGCCCCCAAGGACTAGCGGGATCATACAATGAGCAGTTCTTC.

CDR3 bases: TGTGCCAGCAGCTCGACAGGGCTTCATGAAAAACTGTTTTTT. Amino acid sequence: CASSSTGLHEKLFF. V and J are TRBV7-9 and TRBJ1-4, with 7 bases fitting TRBD1. The CDR3 is 14 amino acids. Germline V CDR1 and CDR2: SEHNR, FQNEAQ (reference sequence). Trimming took 4 bases from V and 6 from J; bases not matched to a gene: 5. Supplemented by reference TRBV7-9 and TRBJ1-4, the full variable domain reads DTGVSQNPRHKITKRGQNVTFRCDPISEHNRLYWYRQTLGQGPEFLTYFQNEAQLEKSRLLSDRFSAERPKGSFSTLEIQRTEQGDSAMYLCASSSTGLHEKLFFGSGTQLSVL.

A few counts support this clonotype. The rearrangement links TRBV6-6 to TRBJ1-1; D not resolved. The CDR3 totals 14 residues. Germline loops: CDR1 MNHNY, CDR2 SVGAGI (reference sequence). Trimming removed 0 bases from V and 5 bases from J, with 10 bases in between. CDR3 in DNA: TGTGCCAGCAGTTACTCGAGTCTGAGGACTGAAGCTTTCTTT. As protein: CASSYSSLRTEAFF.

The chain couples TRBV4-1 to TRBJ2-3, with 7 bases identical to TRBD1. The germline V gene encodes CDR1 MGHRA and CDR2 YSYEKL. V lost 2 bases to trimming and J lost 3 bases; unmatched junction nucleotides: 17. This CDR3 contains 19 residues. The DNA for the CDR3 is TGCGCCAGCAGCCAACGAATTGGCTTTAACAGGGGCGGAACAGATACGCAGTATTTT. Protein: CASSQRIGFNRGGTDTQYF.

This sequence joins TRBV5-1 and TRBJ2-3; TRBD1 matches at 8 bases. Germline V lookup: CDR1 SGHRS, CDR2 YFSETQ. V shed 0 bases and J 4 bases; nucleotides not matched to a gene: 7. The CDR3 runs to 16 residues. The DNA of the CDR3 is TGCGCCAGCAGCTTGGCCCGACAGGGGTTAGCAGATACGCAGTATTTT. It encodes CASSLARQGLADTQYF.

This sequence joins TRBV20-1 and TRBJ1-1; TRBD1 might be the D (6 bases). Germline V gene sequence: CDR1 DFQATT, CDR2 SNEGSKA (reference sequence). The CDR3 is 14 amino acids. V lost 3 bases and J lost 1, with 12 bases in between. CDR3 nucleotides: TGCAGTGCTAGTCGGGGACACAAGAACACTGAAGCTTTCTTT. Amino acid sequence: CSASRGHKNTEAFF.

The CDR3 DNA follows: TGTGCCTGGAGTATTGGACAGGGGAGGGGTAATGTGCTTGTGGAGACCCAGTACTTC. The encoded protein is CAWSIGQGRGNVLVETQYF. The V gene is TRBV30, the J gene TRBJ2-5; 9 positions agree with TRBD1. The CDR3 has 19 residues. The J segment lost 5 bases and the V segment lost 2 bases, leaving 21 bases of the junction unmatched. The germline V gene encodes CDR1 GTSNPN and CDR2 SVGIG (reference sequence). Full variable domain (missing parts from reference TRBV30 and TRBJ2-5): SQTIHQWPATLVQPVGSPLSLECTVEGTSNPNLYWYRQAAGRGLQLLFYSVGIGQISSEVPQNLSASRPQDRQFILSSKKLLLSDSGFYLCAWSIGQGRGNVLVETQYFGPGTRLLVL.

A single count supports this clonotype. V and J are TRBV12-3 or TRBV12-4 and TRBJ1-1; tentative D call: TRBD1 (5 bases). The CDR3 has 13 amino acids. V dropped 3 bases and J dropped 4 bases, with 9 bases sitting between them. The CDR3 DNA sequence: TGTGCCAGCAGTTTCCTTGGGGGCACTGAAGCTTTCTTT. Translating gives CASSFLGGTEAFF.

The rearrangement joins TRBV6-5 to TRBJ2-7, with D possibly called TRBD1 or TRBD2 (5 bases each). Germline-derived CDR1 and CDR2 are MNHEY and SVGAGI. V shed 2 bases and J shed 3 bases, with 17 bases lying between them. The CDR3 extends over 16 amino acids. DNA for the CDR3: TGTGCCAGCAGTTACGGGATCCGGGGCAACCTCTACGAGCAGTACTTC. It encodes CASSYGIRGNLYEQYF.

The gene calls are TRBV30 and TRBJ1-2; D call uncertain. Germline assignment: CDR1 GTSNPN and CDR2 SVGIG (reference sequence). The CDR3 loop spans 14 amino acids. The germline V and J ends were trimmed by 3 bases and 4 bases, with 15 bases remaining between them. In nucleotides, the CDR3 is TGTGCCTGGAGAAACTCCTTAAAGGGCTATGGCTACACCTTC. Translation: CAWRNSLKGYGYTF.

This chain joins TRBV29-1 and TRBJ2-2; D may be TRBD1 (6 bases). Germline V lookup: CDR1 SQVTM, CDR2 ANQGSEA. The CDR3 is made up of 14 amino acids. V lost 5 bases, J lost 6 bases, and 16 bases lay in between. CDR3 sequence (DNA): TGCAGCGTTTCAAGGACAGTACCCCCCGGGGAGCTGTTTTTT. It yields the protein CSVSRTVPPGELFF.

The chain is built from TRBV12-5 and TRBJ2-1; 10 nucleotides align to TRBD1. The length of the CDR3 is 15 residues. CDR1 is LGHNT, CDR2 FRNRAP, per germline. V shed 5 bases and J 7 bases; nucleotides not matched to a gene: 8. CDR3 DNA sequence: TGTGCTAGTGGTCGCGGGACAGGGGTGGGTAATGAGCAGTTCTTC. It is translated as CASGRGTGVGNEQFF.

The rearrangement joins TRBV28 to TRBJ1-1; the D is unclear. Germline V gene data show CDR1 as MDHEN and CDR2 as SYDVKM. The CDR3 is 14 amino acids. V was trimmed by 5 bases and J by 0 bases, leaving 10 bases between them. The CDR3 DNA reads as TGTGCCAGCAGTGCCCAGCCCATGAACACTGAAGCTTTCTTT. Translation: CASSAQPMNTEAFF.

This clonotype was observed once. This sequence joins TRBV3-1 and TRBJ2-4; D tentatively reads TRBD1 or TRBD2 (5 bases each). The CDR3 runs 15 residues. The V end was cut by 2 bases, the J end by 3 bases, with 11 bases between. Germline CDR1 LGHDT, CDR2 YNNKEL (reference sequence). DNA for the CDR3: TGTGCCAGCAGCCAAAGAGGGGTTGGCAAAAACATTCAGTACTTC. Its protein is CASSQRGVGKNIQYF.

The CDR3 DNA sequence: TGCGCCAGCAGCATCCTTAGCGGGGGGGCCCGGAATGAGCAGTTCTTC. Amino acids: CASSILSGGARNEQFF. The chain uses TRBV5-1 and TRBJ2-1; 11 positions agree with TRBD2. Germline V gives CDR1 SGHRS, CDR2 YFSETQ. The length of the CDR3 is 16 residues. J lost 7 bases, V lost 4 bases, and 10 bases had no gene match. The full variable domain, rest sourced from reference TRBV5-1 and TRBJ2-1, is KAGVTQTPRYLIKTRGQQVTLSCSPISGHRSVSWYQQTPGQGLQFLFEYFSETQRNKGNFPGRFSGRQFSNSRSEMNVSTLELGDSALYLCASSILSGGARNEQFFGPGTRLTVL.

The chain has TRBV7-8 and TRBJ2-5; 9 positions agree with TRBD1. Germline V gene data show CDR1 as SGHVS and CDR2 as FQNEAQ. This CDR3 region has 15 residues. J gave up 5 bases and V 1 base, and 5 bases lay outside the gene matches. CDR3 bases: TGTGCCAGCAGCTTAGGGACAGGGGACTGGGAGACCCAGTACTTC. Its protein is CASSLGTGDWETQYF.

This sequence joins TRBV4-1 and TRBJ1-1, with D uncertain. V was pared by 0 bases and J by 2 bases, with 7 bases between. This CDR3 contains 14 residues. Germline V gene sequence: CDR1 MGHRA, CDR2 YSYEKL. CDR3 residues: CASSQERINTEAFF. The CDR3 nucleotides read TGCGCCAGCAGCCAAGAACGGATTAACACTGAAGCTTTCTTT.

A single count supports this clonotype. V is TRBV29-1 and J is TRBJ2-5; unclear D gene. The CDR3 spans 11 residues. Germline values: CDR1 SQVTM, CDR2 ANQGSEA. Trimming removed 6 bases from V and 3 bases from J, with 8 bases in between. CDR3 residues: CSVTPEETQYF. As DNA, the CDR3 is TGCAGCGTGACCCCAGAAGAGACCCAGTACTTC.

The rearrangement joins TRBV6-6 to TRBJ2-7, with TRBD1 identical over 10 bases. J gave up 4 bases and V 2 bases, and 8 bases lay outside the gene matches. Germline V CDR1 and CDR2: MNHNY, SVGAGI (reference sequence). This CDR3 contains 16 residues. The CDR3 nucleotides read TGTGCCAGCAGTTACAAGGCCGGGACAGGGGATTACGAGCAGTACTTC. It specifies CASSYKAGTGDYEQYF.

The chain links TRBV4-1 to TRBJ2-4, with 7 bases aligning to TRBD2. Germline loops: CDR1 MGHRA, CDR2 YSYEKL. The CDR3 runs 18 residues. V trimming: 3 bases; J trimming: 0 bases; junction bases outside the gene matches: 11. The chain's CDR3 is CASSQGTERGLAKNIQYF. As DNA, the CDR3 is TGCGCCAGCAGCCAGGGTACGGAGCGGGGATTAGCCAAAAACATTCAGTACTTC.